This is a list of T cell receptor beta chains from one sample in a study of cytomegalovirus exposure and HLA in healthy donors. Generated by immunoSEQ multiplex PCR, the TCRdb table keeps only in-frame clones and is missing some. Of about 400,000 clones listed, roughly 88% were seen once; the top ten hold roughly 0.82%. Source material: PBMCs. The receptors come from a woman younger than 30 in good health and CMV-seronegative. Both conserved end residues are part of each CDR3.

>TRBJ1-4|TRBV5-1|16
CASSPDPTGGNEKLFF
>TRBJ1-5|TRBV13|13
CASSLTRDQPQHF
>TRBJ1-1|TRBV10-1|11
CAVSTGTEAFF
>TRBJ2-3|TRBV29-1|14
CSADPTDFTDTQYF
>TRBJ2-7|TRBV10-2|17
CASSEVYSAGSRSEQYF
>TRBJ2-1|TRBV18|19
CASSPLGTSGGSSYNEQFF
>TRBJ2-7|TRBV28|16
CASSPLGTGGSYEQYF
>TRBJ2-3|TRBV7-2|13
CASSLNQADTQYF
>TRBJ2-1|TRBV23-1|14
CASIGTSVGDEQFF
>TRBJ1-4|TRBV28|13
CASSWGPPEKLFF
>TRBJ1-5|TRBV28|15
CASSRLTASNQPQHF
>TRBJ2-5|TRBV7-9|14
CASSEDRVGETQYF
>TRBJ2-5|TRBV10-3|14
CAISDTGGGETQYF
>TRBJ1-1|TRBV28|14
CASSFLPGNTEAFF
>TRBJ2-1|TRBV30|18
CAWGLLTSGRRAYNEQFF
>TRBJ2-1|TRBV4-1|15
CASSQVASAANEQFF
>TRBJ1-1|TRBV29-1|10
CSVEISEAFF
>TRBJ1-2|TRBV25-1|11
CASRQNYGYTF
>TRBJ2-1|TRBV2|12
CASSDPPNEQFF
>TRBJ2-1|TRBV27|14
CASSFRGRNNEQFF
>TRBJ2-2|TRBV2|15
CASERRSTNTGELFF
>TRBJ2-7|TRBV18|16
CASSPHSGGASYEQYF
>TRBJ1-2|TRBV11-2|14
CASSQGQGFYGYTF
>TRBJ1-4|TRBV6-1|15
CASRTGGRGNEKLFF
>TRBJ2-7|TRBV19|14
CASSPGTLFYEQYF
>TRBJ2-7|TRBV2|12
CASNVGREGQYF
>TRBJ1-6|TRBV28|15
CASSFLPSYNSPLHF
>TRBJ1-2|TRBV25-1|15
CASRSDRGRYYGYTF
>TRBJ1-2|TRBV19|13
CASRPRGGYGYTF
>TRBJ2-7|TRBV7-9|13
CASSSSGGAGMYF
>TRBJ2-7|TRBV4-2|17
CASSQDGTGRGFDEQYF
>TRBJ1-2|TRBV7-9|14
CASSLADRYYGYTF
>TRBJ2-5|TRBV6-6|16
CASRLSFSSGQETQYF
>TRBJ2-7|TRBV27|15
CASSLWAGASYEQYF
>TRBJ2-2|TRBV10-2|15
CASSVEREVPGELFF
>TRBJ1-4|TRBV6-5|15
CASSYSGATNEKLFF
>TRBJ1-1|TRBV27|14
CASSLKGFRTEAFF
>TRBJ2-7|TRBV5-1|16
CASSPRLAGTSYEQYF
>TRBJ1-6|TRBV7-6|16
CASSLTATRYNSPLHF
>TRBJ1-2|TRBV4-1|12
CASSGGIYGYTF
>TRBJ1-2|TRBV10-3|14
CAISDPGEKYGYTF
>TRBJ2-7|TRBV6-6|11
CASSWSYEQYF
>TRBJ2-1|TRBV6-4|14
CASSVVSGGNEQFF
>TRBJ1-2|TRBV6-6|14
CASSYGDGGYGYTF
>TRBJ2-3|TRBV2|15
CASNWGPGDTDTQYF
>TRBJ1-6|TRBV27|15
CASSLTRLSDSPLHF
>TRBJ1-5|TRBV11-3|14
CASSLQGGDQPQHF
>TRBJ2-7|TRBV30|14
CAWRSGQSSYEQYF
>TRBJ1-5|TRBV6-7|16
CASNLLGTGENQPQHF
>TRBJ2-7|TRBV10-2|14
CASSEGTASYEQYF
>TRBJ2-7|TRBV18|15
CASSPTTFSSYEQYF
>TRBJ2-1|TRBV11-2|14
CASSLGDTLHEQFF
>TRBJ2-2|TRBV6-4|16
CASSDSGQGLTGELFF